The 32 T cell receptor beta chains reported below all come from one sample, sequenced in a study of identical twins. Using its own MiXCR run on the 5' RACE reads, TCRdb lists one record per CDR3 protein. The profile shows more than 650,000 distinct CDR3 sequences, 5.5% to 6.5% of them singletons. Sequencing used naive T cells sorted from blood. These receptors originate from a man younger than 35 in good health.

This clonotype has more than one count but fewer than ten. This rearrangement joins TRBV12-3 or TRBV12-4 to TRBJ2-1; TRBD1 or TRBD2 may be the D gene (6 bases each). Trimming pared 3 bases from V and 7 bases from J, leaving 22 bases between. The CDR3 is 17 residues long. CDR3 DNA sequence: TGTGCCAGCAGTTTGGGGCAGGGGACTCCTTGGGGTAATGAGCAGTTCTTC. Its translation: CASSLGQGTPWGNEQFF.

Comments on this clonotype: The final CDR3 position lacks the conserved phenylalanine or tryptophan, pointing to a likely read error. CDR3 in DNA: TGTGCCATCAGTGAGTCTTGTGGGCCTGGGGCCAACGTCCTGACTTAC. Its protein product is CAISESCGPGANVLTY. The chain links TRBV10-3 to TRBJ2-6; no firm D call. Germline lookup yields CDR1 ENHRY and CDR2 SYGVKD. The germline V and J ends were trimmed by 0 bases and 2 bases, with 8 bases remaining between them. The CDR3 has 16 residues.

This clonotype showed up just a few times. This is likely a read error, given that the CDR3 carries no conserved phenylalanine or tryptophan at its end. The DNA is omitted, as the CDR3 cannot be located on it reliably, and the CDR3 follows TCRdb's listing. J is TRBJ2-7 and V is TRBV2; TRBD1 reflects the table's D call only, with no check against the DNA. From its first to its last residue, the CDR3 has 14 amino acids. Looked up from germline, CDR1 is SNHLY and CDR2 is FYNNEI. CDR3 sequence reads: CASSVSPDGDRGFT.

The V and J genes are TRBV10-3 and TRBJ2-3; D gene ambiguous. Germline loops: CDR1 ENHRY, CDR2 SYGVKD. CDR3 size: 14 residues. The V end was cut by 2 bases, the J end by 2 bases, with 8 bases between. The CDR3 region has the DNA TGTGCCATCAGTGAGGACACGGCCACAGATACGCAGTATTTT. This translates into CAISEDTATDTQYF.

The genes are TRBV28 and TRBJ2-2, with 8 bases identical to TRBD2. The CDR3 has 19 amino acids. The germline CDR1 and CDR2 sequences are MDHEN and SYDVKM. Losses at the gene ends were 5 bases for V and 0 bases for J; bases not matched to a gene: 14. The CDR3 region has the DNA TGTGCCAGCAGTCTCCGGGGGGGAGGGTCCCCCCCGAACACCGGGGAGCTGTTTTTT. This codes for CASSLRGGGSPPNTGELFF.

This clonotype showed up many times. The chain combines TRBV12-3 or TRBV12-4 with TRBJ1-5; D not certain. Trimming left V 3 bases short and J 7 bases short, with 10 bases between. There are 13 residues in the CDR3. The DNA for the CDR3 is TGTGCCAGCAGTTTTTCTATCGGGCAGCCCCAGCATTTT. It yields the protein CASSFSIGQPQHF.

Ten or more counts support this clonotype. The chain has TRBV12-3 or TRBV12-4 and TRBJ1-2; D is unclear. V lost 2 bases and J lost 6, with 16 bases in between. This CDR3 contains 15 residues. This CDR3 is CASSLISGQTDGYTF. As DNA, the CDR3 is TGTGCCAGCAGTTTAATTTCGGGTCAGACTGATGGCTACACCTTC.

This sequence joins TRBV2 and TRBJ1-5; maybe TRBD1 (6 bases). Germline V CDR1 and CDR2: SNHLY, FYNNEI. This CDR3 has 14 residues. Trimming left V 6 bases short and J 3 bases short, with 12 bases between. The CDR3 DNA is TGTGCCAGCAGCTTTAGACAGGCCAATCAGCCCCAGCATTTT. Amino acids: CASSFRQANQPQHF.

The genes are TRBV11-1 and TRBJ2-5; the D gene is possibly TRBD1 (6 bases). V lost 5 bases and J 5 bases, leaving 27 bases between the germline ends. CDR1 is SGHAT and CDR2 is FQDESV in the germline V gene (reference sequence). The CDR3 has 18 amino acids. The CDR3 loop is CASSPFPLGRGRGETQYF. The DNA for the CDR3 is TGTGCCAGCAGCCCATTCCCCTTGGGCAGGGGTCGTGGTGAGACCCAGTACTTC.

The V and J genes are TRBV25-1 and TRBJ2-1; D unclear. Per the germline V gene, CDR1 is MGHDK and CDR2 is SYGVNS. Trimming pared 3 bases from V and 8 bases from J, leaving 20 bases between. The CDR3 runs to 16 residues. CDR3: CASSDAAILFTDEQFF. The DNA of the CDR3 is TGTGCCAGCAGTGACGCTGCTATTCTCTTCACCGATGAGCAGTTCTTC.

This chain joins TRBV24-1 and TRBJ1-1, with D tentatively TRBD1 (6 bases). The CDR3 totals 14 residues. Trimming took 12 bases from V and 5 from J, leaving 21 bases between them. Germline CDR1 is KGHDR and CDR2 is SFDVKD. The CDR3 loop is CAPAGGRKKTEAFF. CDR3 coding DNA: TGTGCCCCCGCTGGGGGGCGAAAAAAAACTGAAGCTTTCTTT.

J is TRBJ2-7 and V is TRBV7-2; TRBD2 might be the D (5 bases). This CDR3 has 11 residues. Germline V gives CDR1 SGHTA, CDR2 FQGNSA. V lost 5 bases, J lost 7 bases, and 9 bases lay in between. The CDR3 sequence is CASSRDIEQYF. The CDR3 nucleotides read TGTGCCAGCAGCCGGGATATTGAGCAGTACTTC.

This clonotype occurred a few times. This CDR3 is CASSYSGSGRAGELFF. DNA for the CDR3: TGTGCCAGCAGTTACTCCGGGTCAGGTCGGGCCGGGGAGCTGTTTTTT. The J gene is TRBJ2-2, the V gene TRBV6-5; D remains ambiguous. Trimming removed 0 bases from V and 6 bases from J, with 14 bases in between. The CDR3 loop spans 16 amino acids. The germline gives CDR1 MNHEY, CDR2 SVGAGI.

This clonotype turned up a few times. The chain carries TRBV30 and TRBJ1-2, with a tentative D call TRBD1 (5 bases). Germline assignment: CDR1 GTSNPN and CDR2 SVGIG (reference sequence). The V gene lost 5 bases and the J gene lost 7 bases, with 23 bases spanning the gap. This CDR3 has 15 residues. CDR3 nucleotide sequence: TGTGCCTGGGTTGGGCGCTTGGGACGGTATGGTGGCTACACCTTC. Translating it yields CAWVGRLGRYGGYTF.

This clonotype was seen repeatedly, ten times or more. V usage is TRBV29-1 and J usage is TRBJ2-1; 7 nucleotides align to TRBD1. V was pared by 6 bases and J by 0 bases, with 2 bases of the junction left unmatched. CDR1 is SQVTM and CDR2 is ANQGSEA in the germline V gene. The CDR3 runs 13 residues. CDR3 DNA: TGCAGCGTGCCAGGGGGCTCCTACAATGAGCAGTTCTTC. Amino acids: CSVPGGSYNEQFF.

This clonotype was detected ten times or more. The rearrangement links TRBV28 to TRBJ2-7, with D unclear. Germline loops: CDR1 MDHEN, CDR2 SYDVKM. V was clipped by 2 bases and J by 2 bases, with 7 bases between them. The CDR3 length is 13 residues. This chain's CDR3 is CASSLTSPYEQYF. For the CDR3, the DNA is TGTGCCAGCAGTTTAACCAGCCCCTACGAGCAGTACTTC. Complete variable domain (other parts from reference TRBV28 and TRBJ2-7): DVKVTQSSRYLVKRTGEKVFLECVQDMDHENMFWYRQDPGLGLRLIYFSYDVKMKEKGDIPEGYSVSREKKERFSLILESASTNQTSMYLCASSLTSPYEQYFGPGTRLTVT.

V usage is TRBV7-8 and J usage is TRBJ2-7; the D gene is possibly TRBD2 (5 bases). V lost 3 bases, J lost 4 bases, and 13 bases lay in between. The V gene's germline CDR1 is SGHVS and CDR2 FQNEAQ. This CDR3 has 14 residues. The CDR3 nucleotides are TGTGCCAGCAGCTTTTATGGTGAGGGATACGAGCAGTACTTC. Amino acid sequence: CASSFYGEGYEQYF.

This clonotype appeared a few times. The chain recombines TRBV6-1 with TRBJ2-7; 12 positions agree with TRBD2. CDR1 and CDR2 (germline): MNHNS, SASEGT. The CDR3 loop spans 14 amino acids. V lost 6 bases and J lost 5; bases outside the gene matches: 5. The CDR3 protein is CASSPTSGRHEQYF. The CDR3 region has the DNA TGTGCCAGCAGCCCGACTAGCGGGAGACACGAGCAGTACTTC.

There are a few counts of this clonotype. The chain links TRBV7-2 to TRBJ1-1; D is ambiguous. Trimming cost V 5 bases and J 8 bases, with 12 bases left between them. CDR1 is SGHTA, CDR2 FQGNSA, per germline. The CDR3 sequence is 12 residues long. The CDR3 DNA reads TGTGCCAGCAGCCCCGGGCCCCAGGAAGCTTTCTTT. Protein product: CASSPGPQEAFF.

There are a few counts of this clonotype. The J gene is TRBJ2-2, the V gene TRBV5-1; 9 bases map to TRBD1. CDR1 SGHRS and CDR2 YFSETQ come from the germline V gene. J gave up 5 bases and V 0 bases, and 8 bases lay outside the gene matches. This CDR3 has 17 amino acids. As DNA, the CDR3 is TGCGCCAGCAGCTTGGCCACCGGGACAGGGAAAACCGGGGAGCTGTTTTTT. Its translation is CASSLATGTGKTGELFF.

This sequence joins TRBV18 and TRBJ2-7; D might be TRBD1 or TRBD2, each matching 5 bases. The CDR3 loop spans 14 amino acids. V lost 3 bases and J 0 bases, leaving 9 bases between the germline ends. The V gene's germline CDR1 is KGHSH and CDR2 LQKENI. The CDR3 loop is CASSPGTSSYEQYF. The CDR3 nucleotides read TGTGCCAGCTCACCCGGGACGAGCTCCTACGAGCAGTACTTC.

The CDR3: CSARGQYNQPQHF. The CDR3, as DNA: TGCAGTGCTAGGGGCCAGTACAATCAGCCCCAGCATTTT. V and J are TRBV20-1 and TRBJ1-5, with no clear D. The CDR3 length is 13 residues. In germline, CDR1 is DFQATT, CDR2 SNEGSKA (reference sequence). The V end was cut by 3 bases, the J end by 3 bases, with 9 bases between.

The chain uses TRBV27 and TRBJ2-7; 8 bases line up with TRBD2. Germline CDR1 and CDR2: MNHEY and SMNVEV (reference sequence). The V gene end was trimmed by 3 bases and the J gene end by 2 bases; junction bases not matched to a gene: 3. The CDR3 consists of 14 residues. The CDR3 bases are TGTGCCAGCAGTTTTACTAGCGGACCCTACGAGCAGTACGTC. This translates into CASSFTSGPYEQYV.

This clonotype appeared a few times. The CDR3 DNA reads as TGCGCCAGCAGCCTCACAGGGGCATTCGGTCCAAGCGAGCAGTTCTTC. Encoded protein: CASSLTGAFGPSEQFF. This chain joins TRBV4-1 and TRBJ2-1; 7 bases agree with TRBD1. Germline lookup yields CDR1 MGHRA and CDR2 YSYEKL. The J segment lost 10 bases and the V segment lost 4 bases, leaving 16 bases of the junction unmatched. This CDR3 has 16 residues.

This clonotype appeared a few times. The CDR3 DNA sequence: TGTGCCAGCAGTAGAACTTTAAACTCCTATAATTCACCCCTCCACTTT. Translation gives CASSRTLNSYNSPLHF. The rearrangement links TRBV12-3 or TRBV12-4 to TRBJ1-6; no clear D. Trimming pared 5 bases from V and 0 bases from J, leaving 11 bases between. CDR3 length: 16 residues.

This clonotype was seen at least ten times. The chain couples TRBV12-3 or TRBV12-4 to TRBJ2-7; possibly TRBD2 for D (6 bases). The CDR3 covers 14 residues. V was shortened by 3 bases and J by 3 bases, with 12 bases between the two germline ends. The DNA for the CDR3 is TGTGCCAGCAGTTTCCGGGAGAATAGCTACGAGCAGTACTTC. Protein sequence: CASSFRENSYEQYF.

Many counts were recorded for this clonotype. The V call is TRBV9, the J call TRBJ2-6; a possible D gene is TRBD2 (5 bases). The CDR3 runs 16 residues. Looked up from germline, CDR1 is SGDLS and CDR2 is YYNGEE. V lost 4 bases and J lost 3, with 14 bases in between. CDR3 coding DNA: TGTGCCAGCAGCCTCGGGGTACTTTATGGGGCCAACGTCCTGACTTTC. Encoded protein: CASSLGVLYGANVLTF. The full variable domain, with the rest looked up from reference TRBV9 and TRBJ2-6, is DSGVTQTPKHLITATGQRVTLRCSPRSGDLSVYWYQQSLDQGLQFLIQYYNGEERAKGNILERFSAQQFPDLHSELNLSSLELGDSALYFCASSLGVLYGANVLTFGAGSRLTVL.

The V gene is TRBV5-1, the J gene TRBJ2-5; 16 nucleotides line up with TRBD2. Trimming at V came to 4 bases and at J to 5 bases, leaving 8 bases not matched to a gene. The CDR3 contains 17 residues. Germline V gene sequence: CDR1 SGHRS, CDR2 YFSETQ. The CDR3 DNA is TGCGCCAGCAGCGCCGGGACTAGCGGGAGGGTCCGGGAGACCCAGTACTTC. Residues: CASSAGTSGRVRETQYF.

The chain uses TRBV5-1 and TRBJ2-3; 7 nucleotides line up with TRBD2. Germline-derived CDR1 and CDR2 are SGHRS and YFSETQ. Trimming took 4 bases from V and 4 from J; bases not matched to a gene: 6. This CDR3 is built from 14 residues. CDR3: CASSAGLGSDTQYF. Written as DNA, the CDR3 is TGCGCCAGCAGCGCCGGACTAGGCTCAGATACGCAGTATTTT.

This clonotype was counted at least ten times. J is TRBJ2-1 and V is TRBV11-2; unclear D gene. The ends were cut back, 5 bases at V and 8 bases at J, with 19 bases in the middle. CDR3 length equals 15 residues. Germline CDR1 and CDR2: SGHAT and FQNNGV. The CDR3, as DNA: TGTGCCAGCAGCCCCGAGGCAGGCTTAGACGATGAGCAGTTCTTC. This encodes CASSPEAGLDDEQFF.

This clonotype was counted ten times or more. The rearrangement links TRBV6-2 or TRBV6-3 to TRBJ1-2; D not resolved. V was trimmed by 8 bases and J by 1 base, leaving 17 bases between them. Germline-derived CDR1 and CDR2 are MNHEY and SVGEGT. This CDR3 contains 15 residues. As DNA, the CDR3 is TGTGCCAGCGGGGTACGGCCCGGCGGTAACTATGGCTACACCTTC. As protein: CASGVRPGGNYGYTF.

This clonotype was counted between two and nine times. This rearrangement joins TRBV2 to TRBJ2-3; tentatively, D is TRBD2 (7 bases). CDR3 size: 13 residues. Per the germline V gene, CDR1 is SNHLY and CDR2 is FYNNEI. The V and J ends lost 8 bases and 2 bases respectively, with 11 bases between them. As DNA, the CDR3 is TGTGCCAGCGCAGCGGGACACACAGATACGCAGTATTTT. It codes for CASAAGHTDTQYF.